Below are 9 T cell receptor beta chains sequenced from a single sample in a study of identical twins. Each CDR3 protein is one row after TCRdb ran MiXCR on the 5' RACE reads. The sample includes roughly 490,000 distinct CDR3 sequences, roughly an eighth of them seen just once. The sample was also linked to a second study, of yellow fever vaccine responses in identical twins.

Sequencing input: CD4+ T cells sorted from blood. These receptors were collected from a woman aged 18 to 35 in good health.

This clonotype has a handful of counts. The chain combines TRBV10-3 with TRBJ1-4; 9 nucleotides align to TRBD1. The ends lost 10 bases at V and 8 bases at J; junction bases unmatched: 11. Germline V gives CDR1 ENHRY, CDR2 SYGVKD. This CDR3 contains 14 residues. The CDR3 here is CATFYRGQEEKLFF. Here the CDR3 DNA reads TGTGCCACTTTTTACAGGGGGCAGGAGGAAAAACTGTTTTTT.

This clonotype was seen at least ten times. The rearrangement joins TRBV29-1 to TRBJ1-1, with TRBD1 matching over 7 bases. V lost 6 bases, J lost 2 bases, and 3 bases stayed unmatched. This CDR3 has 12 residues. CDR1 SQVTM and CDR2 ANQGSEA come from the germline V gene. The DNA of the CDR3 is TGCAGCGTCCGACAGGGAAACACTGAAGCTTTCTTT. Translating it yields CSVRQGNTEAFF.

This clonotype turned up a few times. CDR3 sequence (DNA): TGTGCCAGCAGCTTAAGTCAGGGCCGCCAAGAGACCCAGTACTTC. Translated, it gives CASSLSQGRQETQYF. The rearrangement links TRBV7-9 to TRBJ2-5; a weak D match, TRBD1 (5 bases). The CDR3 is 15 amino acids. V lost 2 bases to trimming and J lost 1 base, with 11 bases between them. Germline V CDR1 and CDR2: SEHNR, FQNEAQ (reference sequence). The entire variable domain, with the rest obtained from reference TRBV7-9 and TRBJ2-5, is as follows: DTGVSQNPRHKITKRGQNVTFRCDPISEHNRLYWYRQTLGQGPEFLTYFQNEAQLEKSRLLSDRFSAERPKGSFSTLEIQRTEQGDSAMYLCASSLSQGRQETQYFGPGTRLLVL.

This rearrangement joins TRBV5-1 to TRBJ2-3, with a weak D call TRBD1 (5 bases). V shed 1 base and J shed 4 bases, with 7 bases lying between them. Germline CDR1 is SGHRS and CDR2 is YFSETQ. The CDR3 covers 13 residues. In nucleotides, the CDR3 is TGCGCCAGCAGCTTGAGGACACCAGATACGCAGTATTTT. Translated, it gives CASSLRTPDTQYF.

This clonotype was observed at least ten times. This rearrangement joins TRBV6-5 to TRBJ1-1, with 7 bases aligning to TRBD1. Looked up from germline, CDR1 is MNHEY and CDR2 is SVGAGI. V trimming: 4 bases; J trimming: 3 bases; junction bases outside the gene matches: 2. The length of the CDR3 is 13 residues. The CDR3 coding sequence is TGTGCCAGCAGTTTGACAGGGTACACTGAAGCTTTCTTT. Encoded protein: CASSLTGYTEAFF.

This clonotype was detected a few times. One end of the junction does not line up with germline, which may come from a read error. CDR3 bases: TGTGCCAGCAGTGAATTCGGTCAGGGGAGGGATTTC. Its translation: CASSEFGQGRDF. The chain is built from TRBV25-1 and TRBJ2-1; a possible D gene is TRBD2 (7 bases). The CDR3 consists of 12 residues. Germline loops: CDR1 MGHDK, CDR2 SYGVNS.

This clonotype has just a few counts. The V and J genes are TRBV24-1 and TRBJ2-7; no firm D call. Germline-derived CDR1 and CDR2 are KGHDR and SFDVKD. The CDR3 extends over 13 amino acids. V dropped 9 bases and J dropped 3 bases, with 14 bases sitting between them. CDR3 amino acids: CATPPPDGYEQYF. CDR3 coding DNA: TGTGCCACCCCCCCCCCGGACGGCTACGAGCAGTACTTC.

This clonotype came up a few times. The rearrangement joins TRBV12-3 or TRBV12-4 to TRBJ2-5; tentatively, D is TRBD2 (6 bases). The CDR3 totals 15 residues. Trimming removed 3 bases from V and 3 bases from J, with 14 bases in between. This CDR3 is CASSFAGTSEETQYF. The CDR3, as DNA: TGTGCCAGCAGTTTCGCGGGGACGTCGGAAGAGACCCAGTACTTC.

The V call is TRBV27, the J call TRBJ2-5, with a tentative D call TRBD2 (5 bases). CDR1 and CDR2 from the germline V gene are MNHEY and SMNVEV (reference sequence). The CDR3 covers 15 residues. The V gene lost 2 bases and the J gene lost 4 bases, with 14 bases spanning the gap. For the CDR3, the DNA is TGTGCCAGCAGTTTAGGGAGTCTAGCATTAGAGACCCAGTACTTC. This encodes CASSLGSLALETQYF.